One sample yielded the 15 T cell receptor beta chains listed below, sequenced in a study of T cell responses to AZD1222 COVID-19 vaccine. Sequenced by immunoSEQ multiplex PCR; TCRdb stores in-frame clones only, minus some. This sample has roughly 120,000 clones, with about 90% found just once. The sample was peripheral blood, taken 28 days after the second AZD1222 dose. Receptor source: an adult who received the AZD1222 COVID-19 vaccine.

The V and J genes are TRBV30 and TRBJ2-3; TRBD2 aligns across 9 bases. This CDR3 comprises 15 residues. From germline, CDR1 is GTSNPN and CDR2 SVGIG (reference sequence). J gave up 2 bases and V 0 bases, and 3 bases lay outside the gene matches. CDR3 loop: CAWSVLAGLTDTQYF. The CDR3 coding sequence is TGTGCCTGGAGTGTACTAGCGGGCCTCACAGATACGCAGTATTTT.

The chain carries TRBV30 and TRBJ2-1; D possibly corresponds to TRBD1 (6 bases). Germline V gene lookup returns CDR1 GTSNPN and CDR2 SVGIG (reference sequence). Trimming removed 0 bases from V and 10 bases from J, with 10 bases in between. This CDR3 comprises 12 residues. CDR3 sequence reads: CAWSVRGTEQFF. The CDR3 nucleotides read TGTGCCTGGAGTGTAAGGGGGACAGAGCAGTTCTTC. The full variable domain, in which reference TRBV30 and TRBJ2-1 provide the parts outside the CDR3, is SQTIHQWPATLVQPVGSPLSLECTVEGTSNPNLYWYRQAAGRGLQLLFYSVGIGQISSEVPQNLSASRPQDRQFILSSKKLLLSDSGFYLCAWSVRGTEQFFGPGTRLTVL.

This chain links TRBV10-3 with TRBJ2-2, with D unresolved. This CDR3 has 15 residues. Germline values: CDR1 ENHRY, CDR2 SYGVKD. The V end was cut by 3 bases, the J end by 6 bases, with 14 bases between. DNA of the CDR3: TGTGCCATCAGTGATTCGACCCGAGGACCCGGGGAGCTGTTTTTT. Its translation is CAISDSTRGPGELFF.

The chain is built from TRBV6-5 and TRBJ1-1; D is uncertain. Looked up from germline, CDR1 is MNHEY and CDR2 is SVGAGI. The CDR3 is made up of 14 amino acids. Deletions cut 10 bases from V and 0 bases from J, with 15 bases between. The CDR3 loop is CATFSGTMNTEAFF. CDR3 nucleotide sequence: TGTGCCACTTTCTCCGGCACTATGAACACTGAAGCTTTCTTT.

V gene TRBV11-3 combines with J gene TRBJ2-1, with D perhaps TRBD1 or TRBD2 (5 bases each). CDR1 and CDR2 from the germline V gene are SGHNT and YENEEA. The CDR3 length is 15 residues. The germline V and J ends were trimmed by 4 bases and 5 bases, with 15 bases remaining between them. As DNA, the CDR3 is TGTGCCAGCAGCTCCTTCCGGGACGTCAACAATGAGCAGTTCTTC. The encoded protein is CASSSFRDVNNEQFF.

This clone was detected once. At one end the junction does not follow the germline gene, possibly because of a read error. The V call is TRBV6-1, the J call TRBJ2-4, with 13 bases identical to TRBD2. The CDR3 length is 19 residues. Germline loops: CDR1 MNHNS, CDR2 SASEGT. CDR3 sequence: CASSKAGLAGVGSKNIQYF. CDR3 sequence (DNA): TGTGCCAGCAGTAAAGCCGGACTAGCGGGAGTGGGATCCAAAAACATTCAGTACTTC.

J is TRBJ2-7 and V is TRBV28, with 12 bases lining up with TRBD2. V shed 6 bases, J shed 6 bases, and the junction held 0 bases outside the gene matches. The germline V gene has CDR1 MDHEN and CDR2 SYDVKM. This CDR3 contains 12 residues. CDR3 sequence: CASRTSGSEQYF. The DNA of the CDR3 is TGTGCCAGCAGGACTAGCGGGAGCGAGCAGTACTTC.

The chain employs TRBV5-1 and TRBJ2-3; TRBD1 matches 7 bases. The CDR3 sequence is 14 residues long. Unmatched junction bases numbered 2, after V lost 3 bases and J lost 1 base. Germline loops: CDR1 SGHRS, CDR2 YFSETQ. CDR3 protein: CASSSGQGTDTQYF. CDR3 DNA sequence: TGCGCCAGCAGCTCAGGACAGGGCACAGATACGCAGTATTTT.

CDR3 in DNA: TGTGCCAGTAGTATAGATCGGGCCAGGGGATACGAGCAGTACTTC. Protein sequence: CASSIDRARGYEQYF. This chain joins TRBV19 and TRBJ2-7; TRBD1 is a possible D gene (6 bases). The V gene lost 0 bases and the J gene lost 4 bases, with 13 bases spanning the gap. The CDR3 contains 15 residues. Germline assignment: CDR1 LNHDA and CDR2 SQIVND (reference sequence). Looking up the rest from reference TRBV19 and TRBJ2-7 gives the full variable domain: DGGITQSPKYLFRKEGQNVTLSCEQNLNHDAMYWYRQDPGQGLRLIYYSQIVNDFQKGDIAEGYSVSREKKESFPLTVTSAQKNPTAFYLCASSIDRARGYEQYFGPGTRLTVT.

This clone occurred once. The V call is TRBV6-5, the J call TRBJ2-2, with D perhaps TRBD2 (6 bases). Germline-derived CDR1 and CDR2 are MNHEY and SVGAGI. The V and J ends lost 6 bases and 7 bases respectively, with 18 bases between them. The length of the CDR3 is 15 residues. CDR3 loop: CASRSPMGGIGELFF. As DNA, the CDR3 is TGTGCCAGCAGGAGCCCCATGGGGGGAATCGGGGAGCTGTTTTTT.

The chain employs TRBV28 and TRBJ1-6; D may be TRBD1 (5 bases). Germline V gene lookup returns CDR1 MDHEN and CDR2 SYDVKM. The V end was cut by 6 bases, the J end by 7 bases, with 16 bases between. The CDR3 is 15 amino acids. The CDR3 loop is CASSFPGFPNSPLHF. CDR3 bases: TGTGCCAGCAGCTTTCCAGGGTTCCCGAATTCACCCCTCCACTTT.

The CDR3 DNA is TGTGCCAGCAGTGAGGGGACTAGCGGGAGGTCGAACACCGGGGAGCTGTTTTTT. Translating it yields CASSEGTSGRSNTGELFF. The chain employs TRBV6-4 and TRBJ2-2; 15 positions agree with TRBD2. The trim removed 3 bases at V and 0 bases at J, leaving 2 bases unmatched. Germline-derived CDR1 and CDR2 are MRHNA and SNTAGT. The CDR3 is 18 amino acids.

The chain joins TRBV28 to TRBJ1-2; 8 bases line up with TRBD1. V was pared by 6 bases and J by 2 bases, with 8 bases of the junction left unmatched. From germline, CDR1 is MDHEN and CDR2 SYDVKM. The CDR3 has 15 amino acids. The CDR3 sequence is CASSLRGPVNYGYTF. Written as DNA, the CDR3 is TGTGCCAGCAGCCTCAGGGGGCCAGTCAACTATGGCTACACCTTC.

This sequence joins TRBV6-1 and TRBJ2-6; 7 positions match TRBD1. V lost 3 bases, J lost 4 bases, and 3 bases stayed unmatched. The CDR3 totals 15 residues. CDR1 MNHNS and CDR2 SASEGT come from the germline V gene. The CDR3 spells CASSDTGAGANVLTF. In DNA form, the CDR3 reads TGTGCCAGCAGTGACACAGGGGCCGGGGCCAACGTCCTGACTTTC.

This chain joins TRBV28 and TRBJ2-2; tentative D call: TRBD1 (6 bases). The CDR3 is made up of 13 amino acids. Germline lookup yields CDR1 MDHEN and CDR2 SYDVKM. The V and J ends lost 4 bases and 5 bases respectively, with 8 bases between them. The DNA of the CDR3 is TGTGCCAGCAGTTACAGGGAAACCGGGGAGCTGTTTTTT. Translating it yields CASSYRETGELFF.